This T cell receptor (beta chain) derives from a study of OX40 agonist ivuxolimab in advanced cancers. On the study more broadly: Patients were infused with ivuxolimab every 2 weeks at 0.01 to 10 mg/kg.

Assay used: immunoSEQ multiplex PCR; TCRdb lists only in-frame clones, some missing. Among approximately 28,000 clones listed, roughly 80% were seen once. The CDR3 loop spans 15 amino acids. V lost 2 bases and J 5 bases, leaving 13 bases between the germline ends. CDR1 is SNHLY and CDR2 is FYNNEI in the germline V gene. Sequencing was performed on CD4+ or CD8+ T cells sorted from blood, taken in a trial of the OX40 agonist ivuxolimab. The genes are TRBV2 and TRBJ2-1, with D possibly TRBD2 on 7 matching bases. This sequence was found in an adult with an advanced solid tumor such as melanoma, head and neck, liver or kidney cancer. The CDR3 coding sequence is TGTGCCAGCAGTGAATCGGCGGGGGCTAACAATGAGCAGTTCTTC. Translated: CASSESAGANNEQFF.